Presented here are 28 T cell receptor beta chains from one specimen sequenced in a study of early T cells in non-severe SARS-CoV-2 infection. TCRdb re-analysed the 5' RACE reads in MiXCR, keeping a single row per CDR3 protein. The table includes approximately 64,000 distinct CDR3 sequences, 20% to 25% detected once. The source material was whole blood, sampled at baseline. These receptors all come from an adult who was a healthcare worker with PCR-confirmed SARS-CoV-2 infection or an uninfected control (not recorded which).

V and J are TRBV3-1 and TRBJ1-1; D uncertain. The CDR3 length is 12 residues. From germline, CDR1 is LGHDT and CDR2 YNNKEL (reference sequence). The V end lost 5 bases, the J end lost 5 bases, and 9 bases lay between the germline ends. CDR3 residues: CASSEQRTEAFF. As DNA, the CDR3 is TGTGCCAGCAGCGAACAGAGAACTGAAGCTTTCTTT.

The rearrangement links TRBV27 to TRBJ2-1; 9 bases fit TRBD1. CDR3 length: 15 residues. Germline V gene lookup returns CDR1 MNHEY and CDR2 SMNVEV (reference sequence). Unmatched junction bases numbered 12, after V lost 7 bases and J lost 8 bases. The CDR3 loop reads CASTYRGRAMDEQFF. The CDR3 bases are TGTGCCAGCACCTACAGGGGGCGGGCCATGGATGAGCAGTTCTTC.

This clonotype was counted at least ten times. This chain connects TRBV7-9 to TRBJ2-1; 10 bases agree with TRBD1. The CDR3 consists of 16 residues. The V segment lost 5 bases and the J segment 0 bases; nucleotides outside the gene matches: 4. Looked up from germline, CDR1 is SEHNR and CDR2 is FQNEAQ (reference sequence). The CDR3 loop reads CASSGTGDSSYNEQFF. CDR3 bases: TGTGCCAGCAGCGGGACAGGGGACAGCTCCTACAATGAGCAGTTCTTC.

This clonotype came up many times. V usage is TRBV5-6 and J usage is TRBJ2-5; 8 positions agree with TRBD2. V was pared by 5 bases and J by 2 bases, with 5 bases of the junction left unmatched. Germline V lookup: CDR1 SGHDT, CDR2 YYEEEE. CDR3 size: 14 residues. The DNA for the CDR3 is TGTGCCAGCAGGGACACTAGCGGACAAGAGACCCAGTACTTC. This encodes CASRDTSGQETQYF.

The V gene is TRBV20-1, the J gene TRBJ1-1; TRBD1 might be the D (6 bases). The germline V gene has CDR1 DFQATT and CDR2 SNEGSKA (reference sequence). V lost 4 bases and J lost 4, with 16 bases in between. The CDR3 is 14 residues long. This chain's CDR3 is CSATAGGVTTEAFF. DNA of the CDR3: TGCAGTGCTACCGCGGGGGGCGTGACCACTGAAGCTTTCTTT.

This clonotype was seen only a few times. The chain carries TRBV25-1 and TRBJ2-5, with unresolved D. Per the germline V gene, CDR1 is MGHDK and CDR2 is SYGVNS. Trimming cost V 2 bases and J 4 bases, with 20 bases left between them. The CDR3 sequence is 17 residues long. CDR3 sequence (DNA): TGTGCCAGCAGTGAACCGGCAGGAAACGACTTGCGAGAGACCCAGTACTTC. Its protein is CASSEPAGNDLRETQYF.

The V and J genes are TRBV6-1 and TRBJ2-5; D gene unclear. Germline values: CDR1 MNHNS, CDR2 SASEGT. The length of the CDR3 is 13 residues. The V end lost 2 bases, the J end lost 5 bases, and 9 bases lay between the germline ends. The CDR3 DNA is TGTGCCAGCAGTGAAAGCTGGTTGGAGACCCAGTACTTC. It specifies CASSESWLETQYF.

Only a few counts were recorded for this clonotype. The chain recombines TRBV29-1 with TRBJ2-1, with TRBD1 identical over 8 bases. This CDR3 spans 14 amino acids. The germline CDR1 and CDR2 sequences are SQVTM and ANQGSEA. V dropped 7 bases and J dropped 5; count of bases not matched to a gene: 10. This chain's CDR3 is CSAKLQGGDNEQFF. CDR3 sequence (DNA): TGCAGCGCTAAGCTACAGGGGGGAGACAATGAGCAGTTCTTC.

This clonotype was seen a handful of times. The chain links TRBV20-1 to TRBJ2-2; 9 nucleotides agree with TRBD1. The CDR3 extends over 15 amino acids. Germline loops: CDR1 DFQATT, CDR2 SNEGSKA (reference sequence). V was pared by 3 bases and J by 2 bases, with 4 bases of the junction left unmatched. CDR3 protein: CSARGTGKNTGELFF. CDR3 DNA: TGCAGTGCTAGGGGGACAGGGAAAAACACCGGGGAGCTGTTTTTT.

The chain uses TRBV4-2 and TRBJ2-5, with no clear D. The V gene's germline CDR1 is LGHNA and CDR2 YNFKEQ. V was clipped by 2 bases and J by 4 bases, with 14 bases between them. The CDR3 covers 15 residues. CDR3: CASSQPGPGRETQYF. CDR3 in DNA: TGTGCCAGCAGCCAACCCGGCCCCGGGCGAGAGACCCAGTACTTC.

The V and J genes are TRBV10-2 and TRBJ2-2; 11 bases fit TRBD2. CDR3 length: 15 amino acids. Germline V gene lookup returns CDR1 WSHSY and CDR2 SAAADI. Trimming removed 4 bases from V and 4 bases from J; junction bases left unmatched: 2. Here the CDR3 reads CASSATSGATGELFF. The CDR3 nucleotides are TGCGCCAGCAGTGCGACTAGCGGGGCCACCGGGGAGCTGTTTTTT.

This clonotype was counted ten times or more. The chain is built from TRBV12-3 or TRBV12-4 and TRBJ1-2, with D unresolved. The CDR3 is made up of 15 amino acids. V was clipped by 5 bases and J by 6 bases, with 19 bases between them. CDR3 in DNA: TGTGCCAGCAGTGAGACCCCTCGGGAAATTAATGGCTACACCTTC. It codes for CASSETPREINGYTF.

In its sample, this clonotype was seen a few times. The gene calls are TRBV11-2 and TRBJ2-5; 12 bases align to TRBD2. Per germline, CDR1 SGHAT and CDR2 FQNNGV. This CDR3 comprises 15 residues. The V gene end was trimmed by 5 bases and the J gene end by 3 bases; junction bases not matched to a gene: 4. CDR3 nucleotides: TGTGCCAGCAGCCCTAGCGGGGGGGCGGAAGAGACCCAGTACTTC. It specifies CASSPSGGAEETQYF.

CDR3 in amino acids: CASSLGVLGNQPQHF. DNA for the CDR3: TGCGCCAGCAGCTTGGGGGTATTGGGCAATCAGCCCCAGCATTTT. The V gene is TRBV5-1, the J gene TRBJ1-5; no clear D. The V end lost 0 bases, the J end lost 2 bases, and 9 bases lay between the germline ends. From germline, CDR1 is SGHRS and CDR2 YFSETQ. There are 15 residues in the CDR3.

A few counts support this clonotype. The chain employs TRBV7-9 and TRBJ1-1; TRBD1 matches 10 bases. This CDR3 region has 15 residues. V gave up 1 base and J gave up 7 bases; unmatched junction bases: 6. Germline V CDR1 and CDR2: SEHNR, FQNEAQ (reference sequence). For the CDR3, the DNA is TGTGCCAGCAGCTTAGTGGGGACAGGGGATGTTGAAGCTTTCTTT. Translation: CASSLVGTGDVEAFF.

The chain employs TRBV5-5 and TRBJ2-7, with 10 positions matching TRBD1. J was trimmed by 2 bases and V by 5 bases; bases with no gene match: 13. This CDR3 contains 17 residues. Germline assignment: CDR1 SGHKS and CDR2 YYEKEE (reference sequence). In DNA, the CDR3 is TGTGCCAGCAGTTGGGAGGGACAGGGGAGGAGCACCTACGAGCAGTACTTC. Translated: CASSWEGQGRSTYEQYF.

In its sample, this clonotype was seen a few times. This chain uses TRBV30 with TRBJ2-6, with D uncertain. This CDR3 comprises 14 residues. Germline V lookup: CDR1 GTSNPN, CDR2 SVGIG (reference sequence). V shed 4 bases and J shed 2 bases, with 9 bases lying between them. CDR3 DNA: TGTGCCTGGACTAGTCGTCCTGGGGCCAACGTCCTGACTTTC. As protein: CAWTSRPGANVLTF.

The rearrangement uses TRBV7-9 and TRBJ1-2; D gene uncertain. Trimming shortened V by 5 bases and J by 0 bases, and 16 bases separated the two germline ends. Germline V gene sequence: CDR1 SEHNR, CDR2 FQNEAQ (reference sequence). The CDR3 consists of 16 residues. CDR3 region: CASSGWSVKANYGYTF. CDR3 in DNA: TGTGCCAGCAGCGGCTGGTCCGTGAAAGCTAACTATGGCTACACCTTC.

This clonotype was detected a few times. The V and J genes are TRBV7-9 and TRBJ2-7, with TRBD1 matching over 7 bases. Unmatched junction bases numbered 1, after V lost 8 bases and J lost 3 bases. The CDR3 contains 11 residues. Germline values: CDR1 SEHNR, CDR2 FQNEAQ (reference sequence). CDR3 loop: CASGTVYEQYF. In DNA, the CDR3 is TGTGCCAGCGGGACAGTCTACGAGCAGTACTTC.

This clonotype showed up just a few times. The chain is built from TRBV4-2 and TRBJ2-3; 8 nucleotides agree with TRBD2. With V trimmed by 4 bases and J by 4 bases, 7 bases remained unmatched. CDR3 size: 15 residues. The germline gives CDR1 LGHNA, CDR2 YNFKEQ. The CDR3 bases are TGTGCCAGCAGCCCCGGGAGGGCTTGGGCAGATACGCAGTATTTT. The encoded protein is CASSPGRAWADTQYF.

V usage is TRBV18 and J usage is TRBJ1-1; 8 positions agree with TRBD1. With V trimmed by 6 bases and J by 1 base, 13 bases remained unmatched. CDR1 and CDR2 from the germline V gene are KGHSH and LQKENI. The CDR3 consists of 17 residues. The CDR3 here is CASSHRQGYVGNTEAFF. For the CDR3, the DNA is TGTGCCAGCTCCCACAGACAGGGGTACGTCGGGAACACTGAAGCTTTCTTT.

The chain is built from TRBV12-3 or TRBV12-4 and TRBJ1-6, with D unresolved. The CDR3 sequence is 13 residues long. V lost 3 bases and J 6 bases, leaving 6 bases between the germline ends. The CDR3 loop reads CASSFESNSPLHF. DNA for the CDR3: TGTGCCAGCAGTTTCGAGAGTAATTCACCCCTCCACTTT.

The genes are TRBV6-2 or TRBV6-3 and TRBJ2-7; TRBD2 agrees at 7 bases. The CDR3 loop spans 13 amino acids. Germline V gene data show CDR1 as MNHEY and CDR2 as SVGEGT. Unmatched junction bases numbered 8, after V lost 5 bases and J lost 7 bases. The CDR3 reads CASSSFTAGEQYF. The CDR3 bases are TGTGCCAGCAGTAGTTTTACAGCGGGGGAGCAGTACTTC.

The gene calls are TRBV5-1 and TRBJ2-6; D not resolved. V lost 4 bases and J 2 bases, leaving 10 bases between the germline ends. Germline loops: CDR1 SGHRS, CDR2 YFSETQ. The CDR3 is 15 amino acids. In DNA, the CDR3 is TGCGCCAGCAGCCCCGGGCTGGCTGGGGCCAACGTCCTGACTTTC. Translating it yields CASSPGLAGANVLTF.

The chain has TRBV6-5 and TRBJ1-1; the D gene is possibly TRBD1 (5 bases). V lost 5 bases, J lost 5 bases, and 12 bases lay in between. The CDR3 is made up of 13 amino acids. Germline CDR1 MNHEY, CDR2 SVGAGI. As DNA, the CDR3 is TGTGCCAGCAGTCCCCCAGGGCAAACTGAAGCTTTCTTT. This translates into CASSPPGQTEAFF.

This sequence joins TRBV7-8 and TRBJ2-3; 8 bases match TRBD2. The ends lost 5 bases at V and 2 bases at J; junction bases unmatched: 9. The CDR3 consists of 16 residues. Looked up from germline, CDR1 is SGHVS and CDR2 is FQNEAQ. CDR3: CASSPLAGGFTDTQYF. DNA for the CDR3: TGTGCCAGCAGCCCTTTGGCGGGGGGATTCACAGATACGCAGTATTTT.

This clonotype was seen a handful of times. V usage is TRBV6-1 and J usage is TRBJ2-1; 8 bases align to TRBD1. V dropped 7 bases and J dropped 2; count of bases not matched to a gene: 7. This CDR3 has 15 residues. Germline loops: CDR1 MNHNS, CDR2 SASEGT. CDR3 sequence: CASISSRGPYNEQFF. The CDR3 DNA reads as TGTGCCAGCATTTCTTCCAGGGGGCCCTACAATGAGCAGTTCTTC.

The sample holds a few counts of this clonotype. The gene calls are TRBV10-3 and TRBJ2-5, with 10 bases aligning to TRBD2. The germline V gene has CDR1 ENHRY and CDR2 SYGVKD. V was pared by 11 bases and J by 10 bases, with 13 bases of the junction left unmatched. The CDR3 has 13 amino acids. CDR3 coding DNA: TGTGCCTCATCAAGCGGGGGGGAAGGGTACCAGTACTTC. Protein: CASSSGGEGYQYF.